A selection of T cell receptor beta chains follows, all from one sample in a study of blood T cell repertoires in COVID-19. The method was immunoSEQ multiplex PCR; TCRdb's version includes in-frame clones alone and lacks a portion of them. The sample comprises roughly 190,000 clones, around 84% of which are singletons, and more than 14% rests with the top ten. Sequenced sample: peripheral blood. Source of these receptors: a woman aged 70-85 years with COVID-19, enrolled during active disease. Each CDR3 is given with its conserved first and last residue. Fields, in order: J gene, clone size, D gene, V gene, CDR3 DNA, CDR3 protein. A D gene is named only where the DNA matches it firmly. The listing skips clone size in some rows; elsewhere it reads once, few, many or a size class.

>TRBJ2-6|.|TRBD1|TRBV7-3
TGTGCCAGCAGTCTCTCCGGGACAGTGGCCGGGGCCAACGTCCTGACTTTC
CASSLSGTVAGANVLTF
>TRBJ2-2|.|TRBD1|TRBV2
TGTGCCAGCATGGGCCCCGGGACAGAGAACACCGGGGAGCTGTTTTTT
CASMGPGTENTGELFF
>TRBJ2-1|.|.|TRBV20-1
TGCAGTACTCAGGTTTACAATGAGCAGTTCTTC
CSTQVYNEQFF
>TRBJ1-1|.|TRBD1|TRBV4-1
TGCGCCAGCAGCCAACCCGCCAAACAGGGGGCGTCGGCTTTCTTT
CASSQPAKQGASAFF
>TRBJ1-2|.|.|TRBV30
TGTGCCTGGAGTGTACAACGTTATGGCTACACCTTC
CAWSVQRYGYTF
>TRBJ1-2|.|TRBD1|TRBV2
TGTGCCAGCCGACAGGGGGTGGGTGGCTACACCTTC
CASRQGVGGYTF
>TRBJ2-3|.|TRBD2|TRBV7-9
TGTGCCAGCAGCTTAGATGTCGCGGGAGGCCGGACAGATACGCAGTATTTT
CASSLDVAGGRTDTQYF
>TRBJ1-1|once|TRBD1|TRBV20-1
TGCAGTGCTGGACAGGGTGATCGGGCTTTCTTT
CSAGQGDRAFF
>TRBJ1-1|.|TRBD1|TRBV19
TGTGCCAGTAGTATAGACGCCGGGACAGTGAACACTGAAGCTTTCTTT
CASSIDAGTVNTEAFF
>TRBJ2-1|.|TRBD2|TRBV18
TGTGCCAGCTCACAGACTAGCGGGAGGGCCGTTGAGCAGTTCTTC
CASSQTSGRAVEQFF
>TRBJ1-1|few|.|TRBV20-1
TGCAGTGCTAGTGAGGGGCAGAACACTGAAGCTTTCTTT
CSASEGQNTEAFF
>TRBJ1-5|.|TRBD1|TRBV9
TGTGCCAGCAGCGTGGGACAGGGGACAAATCAGCCCCAGCATTTT
CASSVGQGTNQPQHF
>TRBJ1-2|few|TRBD1|TRBV2
TGTGCCAGCAGTGCGGGACAGGGCGCTTCCTATGGCTACACCTTC
CASSAGQGASYGYTF
>TRBJ2-2|.|TRBD1|TRBV30
TGTGCTGAAACGGGACAGGGGGGTACCGGGGAGCTGTTTTTT
CAETGQGGTGELFF
>TRBJ2-1|many|TRBD1|TRBV5-8
TGTGCCAGCAGCTTTGGGGCGGGGACAGGGTACAAAAATGAGCAGTTCTTC
CASSFGAGTGYKNEQFF
>TRBJ1-2|.|.|TRBV28
TGTGCCAGCAGTTTAGCGGGGAGGGTTCGCGGTGGCTACACCTTC
CASSLAGRVRGGYTF
>TRBJ1-4|.|.|TRBV28
TGTGCCAGCACCCTCAGGGGCGGAGGTGAAAAACTGTTTTTT
CASTLRGGGEKLFF
>TRBJ2-5|.|.|TRBV15
TGTGCCACCAGCGTCAGGACACAGAGTCTCCAAGAGACCCAGTACTTC
CATSVRTQSLQETQYF
>TRBJ2-1|.|TRBD2|TRBV6-5
TGTGCCAGCAGTCCCGGGACTAGCAATGAGCAGTTCTTC
CASSPGTSNEQFF
>TRBJ2-5|.|TRBD2|TRBV6-4
TGTGCCAGCAGTGACGAATTCCCGGGACTAGCAACGCAAGAGACCCAGTACTTC
CASSDEFPGLATQETQYF
>TRBJ2-7|.|.|TRBV11-2
TGTGCCAGCAGCTTAGCTACAGCACAGTACGAGCAGTACTTC
CASSLATAQYEQYF
>TRBJ1-2|.|.|TRBV28
TGTGCCAGCTTGCGCGCCATCCCTTATGGCTACACCTTC
CASLRAIPYGYTF
>TRBJ2-3|.|.|TRBV5-1
TGCGCCAGCAGCTTGGAGACAGGCCGGGATACGCAGTATTTT
CASSLETGRDTQYF
>TRBJ2-7|.|TRBD2|TRBV15
TGTGCCACCAGCAGAGATGTGGGAGGGTACGAGCAGTACTTC
CATSRDVGGYEQYF
>TRBJ1-4|.|TRBD1|TRBV18
TGTGCCAGCTCACGACTCCGGGACAGGGGTGAAAAACTGTTTTTT
CASSRLRDRGEKLFF
>TRBJ2-2|.|.|TRBV2
TGTGCCAGCAGTGTGTCAGTGAACACCGGGGAGCTGTTTTTT
CASSVSVNTGELFF
>TRBJ1-5|few|.|TRBV2
TGTGCCAGCAGTGAGACTTTCCAGCCCCAGCATTTT
CASSETFQPQHF
>TRBJ1-1|.|TRBD1|TRBV2
TGTGCCAGCACCATACAGGGGGCGAACTCTGAAGCTTTCTTT
CASTIQGANSEAFF
>TRBJ1-6|.|.|TRBV28
TGTGCCAGCAGCGGATTTCGGGGATTTTCGAGCTCCTATAATTCACCCCTCCACTTT
CASSGFRGFSSSYNSPLHF
>TRBJ2-1|.|TRBD1|TRBV5-1
TGCGCCAGCAGCTTGAGGGGACAGGGTGGACACAATGAGCAGTTCTTC
CASSLRGQGGHNEQFF
>TRBJ2-5|.|TRBD1|TRBV7-2
TGTGCCAGCAGCGTCAAAGGACAGGGAGCGGCCTACCAAGAGACCCAGTACTTC
CASSVKGQGAAYQETQYF
>TRBJ2-7|.|TRBD2|TRBV3-1/TRBV3-2
TGTGCCAGCAGCCAAAATTTTAAGCGGGAGGGACCTCGCGAGCAGTACTTC
CASSQNFKREGPREQYF
>TRBJ1-2|.|TRBD1|TRBV27
TGTGCCAGCAGTACAGCCGGGACAGGTGGCTACACCTTC
CASSTAGTGGYTF
>TRBJ1-2|once|TRBD1|TRBV28
TGTGCCAGCAGTTTACCAGGGGGCACCGCGTATGGCTACACCTTC
CASSLPGGTAYGYTF
>TRBJ2-7|once|.|TRBV3-1/TRBV3-2
TGTGCCAGCAGCCAAGGTCAGGGGATGGGCGAGCAGTACTTC
CASSQGQGMGEQYF
>TRBJ2-7|.|TRBD1|TRBV28
TGTGCCAGCACCCATGGTCCGGGACAGGGCTACGAGCAGTACTTC
CASTHGPGQGYEQYF
>TRBJ2-2|.|.|TRBV7-2
TGTGCCAGCAGCTTAGCGAGGACTCGCAGCGGGGAGCTGTTTTTT
CASSLARTRSGELFF
>TRBJ2-1|once|.|TRBV11-3
TGTGCCAGCAGCCTCCGCCGGGATCCCCACAATGAGCAGTTCTTC
CASSLRRDPHNEQFF
>TRBJ1-1|.|.|TRBV7-2
TGTGCCAGCAGCTCTACCGAACTCATGAACACTGAAGCTTTCTTT
CASSSTELMNTEAFF
>TRBJ2-5|.|TRBD2|TRBV5-4
TGTGCCAGCAGCACCTGGGGGGGGGAGACCCAGTACTTC
CASSTWGGETQYF